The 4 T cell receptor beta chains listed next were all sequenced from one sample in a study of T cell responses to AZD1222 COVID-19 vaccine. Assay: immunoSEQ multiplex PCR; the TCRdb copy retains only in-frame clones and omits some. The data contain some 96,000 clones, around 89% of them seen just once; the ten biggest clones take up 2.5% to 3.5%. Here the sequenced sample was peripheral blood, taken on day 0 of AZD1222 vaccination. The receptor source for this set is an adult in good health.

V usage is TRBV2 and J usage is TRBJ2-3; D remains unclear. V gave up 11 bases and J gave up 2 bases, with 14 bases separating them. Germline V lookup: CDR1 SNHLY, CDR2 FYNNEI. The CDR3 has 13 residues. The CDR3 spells CASQLDVTDTQYF. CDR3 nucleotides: TGTGCCTCCCAGTTGGATGTCACAGATACGCAGTATTTT. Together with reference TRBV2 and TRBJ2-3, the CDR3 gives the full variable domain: EPEVTQTPSHQVTQMGQEVILRCVPISNHLYFYWYRQILGQKVEFLVSFYNNEISEKSEIFDDQFSVERPDGSNFTLKIRSTKLEDSAMYFCASQLDVTDTQYFGPGTRLTVL.

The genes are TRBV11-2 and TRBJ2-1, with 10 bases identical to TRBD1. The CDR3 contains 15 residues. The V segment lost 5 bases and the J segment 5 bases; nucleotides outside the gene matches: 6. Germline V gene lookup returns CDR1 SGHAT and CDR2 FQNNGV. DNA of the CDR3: TGTGCCAGCAGCCCCCACGGACAGGGGGACAATGAGCAGTTCTTC. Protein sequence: CASSPHGQGDNEQFF.

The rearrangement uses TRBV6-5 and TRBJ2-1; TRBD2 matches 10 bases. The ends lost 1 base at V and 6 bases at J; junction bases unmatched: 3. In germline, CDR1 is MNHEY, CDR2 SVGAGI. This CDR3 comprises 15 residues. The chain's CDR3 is CASSYLASGGNEQFF. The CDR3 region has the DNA TGTGCCAGCAGTTACTTGGCTAGCGGGGGCAATGAGCAGTTCTTC.

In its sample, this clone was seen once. Here the CDR3 DNA reads TGTGCCAGCAGCCCGGACAGTACCTCCTACGAGCAGTACTTC. Amino acids: CASSPDSTSYEQYF. The chain carries TRBV11-3 and TRBJ2-7; D is perhaps TRBD1 (6 bases). This CDR3 is 14 amino acids long. Trimming pared 5 bases from V and 0 bases from J, leaving 11 bases between. CDR1 and CDR2 from the germline V gene are SGHNT and YENEEA.